This is a list of T cell receptor beta chains from one sample in a study of breast tumors, draining lymph nodes, adjacent tissues. TCRdb reprocessed the multiplex PCR reads with MiXCR, giving one entry per CDR3 protein. In the table there are about 230,000 distinct CDR3 sequences, roughly 32% of which are singletons. Sequencing used axillary lymph node tissue. These receptors were obtained from a female donor with breast cancer. Some clones in this sample may be carry-over from other donors' samples. Both conserved end residues are part of each CDR3. Each record gives: D gene, clone size, V gene, J gene, CDR3 DNA, CDR3 protein. A D gene is named only where the DNA matches it firmly. Where a row states a size, it is once, few, many or the class of an expanded clone; other rows omit it.

D gene: .; clone size: many; V gene: TRBV6-6; J gene: TRBJ1-6; CDR3 DNA: TGTGCCAGCAGTTACCGGGTTCCCTCACCCCTCCACTTT; CDR3 protein: CASSYRVPSPLHF
D gene: TRBD1; clone size: many; V gene: TRBV6-5; J gene: TRBJ1-2; CDR3 DNA: TGTGCCAGCAGTTATGCTCGGACAGGGGAGAGCTATGGCTACACCTTC; CDR3 protein: CASSYARTGESYGYTF
D gene: .; clone size: .; V gene: TRBV7-8; J gene: TRBJ2-1; CDR3 DNA: TGTGCCAGCAGCTTTAGAAGGACACCCTACAATGAGCAGTTCTTC; CDR3 protein: CASSFRRTPYNEQFF
D gene: TRBD2; clone size: many; V gene: TRBV5-4; J gene: TRBJ2-3; CDR3 DNA: TGTGCCAGCAGCTGGACTAGCGGAAACACAGATACGCAGTATTTT; CDR3 protein: CASSWTSGNTDTQYF
D gene: TRBD2; clone size: few; V gene: TRBV20-1; J gene: TRBJ2-7; CDR3 DNA: TGCAGTGCTAGACCAGCGGGGGGCCACGAGCAGTACTTC; CDR3 protein: CSARPAGGHEQYF
D gene: TRBD2; clone size: .; V gene: TRBV7-6; J gene: TRBJ2-1; CDR3 DNA: TGTGCCAGCAGCTTAGGGGGACTAGCGGATGTCAATGAGCAGTTCTTC; CDR3 protein: CASSLGGLADVNEQFF
D gene: .; clone size: many; V gene: TRBV9; J gene: TRBJ2-3; CDR3 DNA: TGTGCCAGCAGCGTAGGTTGGGGCACAGATACGCAGTATTTT; CDR3 protein: CASSVGWGTDTQYF
D gene: .; clone size: many; V gene: TRBV28; J gene: TRBJ1-5; CDR3 DNA: TGTGCCAGCAGTAGCCGGGCGCAGCCCCAGCATTTT; CDR3 protein: CASSSRAQPQHF
D gene: TRBD2; clone size: .; V gene: TRBV7-9; J gene: TRBJ2-5; CDR3 DNA: TGTGCCAGCAGCCCTAGCGGGAGCATACGCCCAAAGACCCAGTACTTC; CDR3 protein: CASSPSGSIRPKTQYF
D gene: .; clone size: many; V gene: TRBV25-1; J gene: TRBJ2-7; CDR3 DNA: TGTGCCAGCAGTGCTGTCAGAACAAGCTACGAGCAGTACTTC; CDR3 protein: CASSAVRTSYEQYF
D gene: .; clone size: .; V gene: TRBV10-3; J gene: TRBJ1-2; CDR3 DNA: TGTGCCATCAGTGAGGGGAGGGAAATTGGTGGCTACACCTTC; CDR3 protein: CAISEGREIGGYTF
D gene: .; clone size: many; V gene: TRBV20-1; J gene: TRBJ1-5; CDR3 DNA: TGCAGTGCTCGCAGGGGTAATAGCAATCAGCCCCAGCATTTT; CDR3 protein: CSARRGNSNQPQHF
D gene: .; clone size: .; V gene: TRBV7-5; J gene: TRBJ2-7; CDR3 DNA: .; CDR3 protein: CTSVPAVKSLAERSYEQYF
D gene: TRBD2; clone size: many; V gene: TRBV24-1; J gene: TRBJ2-5; CDR3 DNA: TGTGCCACCAGTGATGAAGGACTAGCGGGAGACCAAGAGACCCAGTACTTC; CDR3 protein: CATSDEGLAGDQETQYF
D gene: .; clone size: many; V gene: TRBV14; J gene: TRBJ2-1; CDR3 DNA: TGTGCCAGCAGCCAAGTCCGGCGTAGCGGAGAGCAGTTCTTC; CDR3 protein: CASSQVRRSGEQFF
D gene: .; clone size: many; V gene: TRBV19; J gene: TRBJ1-2; CDR3 DNA: TGTGCCAGTAGTAAGTGGTCAGGGCCATATGGCTACACCTTC; CDR3 protein: CASSKWSGPYGYTF
D gene: TRBD1; clone size: many; V gene: TRBV7-2; J gene: TRBJ1-5; CDR3 DNA: TGTGCCAGCAGCGACCGAGACAGGGGTGGAAATCAGCCCCAGCATTTT; CDR3 protein: CASSDRDRGGNQPQHF
D gene: .; clone size: .; V gene: TRBV9; J gene: TRBJ1-4; CDR3 DNA: TGCGCCAGCAGCCAAGCCCCGGGCAGAGCTGAAAAACTGTTTTTT; CDR3 protein: CASSQAPGRAEKLFF
D gene: TRBD1; clone size: many; V gene: TRBV19; J gene: TRBJ2-1; CDR3 DNA: TGTGCCAGTAGCCGAACGGGACAGTACAATGAGCAGTTCTTC; CDR3 protein: CASSRTGQYNEQFF
D gene: .; clone size: many; V gene: TRBV25-1; J gene: TRBJ1-6; CDR3 DNA: TGTGCCAGCAGTGTCGGGACCGGGAATTCACCCCTCCACTTT; CDR3 protein: CASSVGTGNSPLHF
D gene: TRBD1; clone size: many; V gene: TRBV18; J gene: TRBJ2-7; CDR3 DNA: TGTGCCAGCTCACCACAGGGGGCCGAGCAGTACTTC; CDR3 protein: CASSPQGAEQYF
D gene: .; clone size: many; V gene: TRBV7-2; J gene: TRBJ1-2; CDR3 DNA: TGTGCCAGCAGTCAGACAGCTTATGGCTACACCTTC; CDR3 protein: CASSQTAYGYTF
D gene: .; clone size: many; V gene: TRBV18; J gene: TRBJ1-2; CDR3 DNA: TGTGCCAGCTCACCTGGAGATTACTATGGCTACACCTTC; CDR3 protein: CASSPGDYYGYTF
D gene: TRBD1; clone size: many; V gene: TRBV6-1; J gene: TRBJ1-2; CDR3 DNA: TGTGCCAGCAGTCCCGGGACAGGGCCCGCCGTTTATGGCTACACCTTC; CDR3 protein: CASSPGTGPAVYGYTF
D gene: .; clone size: many; V gene: TRBV19; J gene: TRBJ2-3; CDR3 DNA: TGTGCCAGTAGTATAGATATCAGAGATACGCAGTATTTT; CDR3 protein: CASSIDIRDTQYF
D gene: .; clone size: many; V gene: TRBV4-1; J gene: TRBJ2-5; CDR3 DNA: TGCGCCAGCAGCCAAGATCTATGGGTAGCCGCCCGTGGGGAGACCCAGTACTTC; CDR3 protein: CASSQDLWVAARGETQYF
D gene: TRBD2; clone size: once; V gene: TRBV15; J gene: TRBJ2-3; CDR3 DNA: TGTGCCACCAGCAGCGGAATTAGCGGGGGGAGCACAGATACGCAGTATTTT; CDR3 protein: CATSSGISGGSTDTQYF
D gene: .; clone size: many; V gene: TRBV5-6; J gene: TRBJ2-1; CDR3 DNA: TGTGCCAGCAGCCAGGTTGGGGGCGATGAGCAGTTCTTC; CDR3 protein: CASSQVGGDEQFF
D gene: .; clone size: few; V gene: TRBV6-6; J gene: TRBJ1-5; CDR3 DNA: TGTGCCAGCAGTCACTCCTCGGGAGGGAGGGTGGACTATCAGCCCCAGCATTTT; CDR3 protein: CASSHSSGGRVDYQPQHF
D gene: TRBD1; clone size: .; V gene: TRBV10-3; J gene: TRBJ1-1; CDR3 DNA: TGTGCCATCTCCCAGACAGGGCACACTGAAGCTTTCTTT; CDR3 protein: CAISQTGHTEAFF
D gene: TRBD2; clone size: many; V gene: TRBV12-3/TRBV12-4; J gene: TRBJ2-2; CDR3 DNA: TGTGCCAGCAGTTTCACGACCGGGACTAGCGCGGGCACCGGGGAGCTGTTTTTT; CDR3 protein: CASSFTTGTSAGTGELFF
D gene: .; clone size: .; V gene: TRBV6-6; J gene: TRBJ2-7; CDR3 DNA: TGTGCCAGCAGTCAACTACACAGGGCCGAGCAGTACTTC; CDR3 protein: CASSQLHRAEQYF
D gene: TRBD1; clone size: .; V gene: TRBV9; J gene: TRBJ2-3; CDR3 DNA: TGTGCCAGCAGCTCCCGGGACAGGGTAGCAGTGCGCACAGATACGCAGTATTTT; CDR3 protein: CASSSRDRVAVRTDTQYF